One and the same sample provided the 30 T cell receptor beta chains below, sequenced in a study of blood T cell repertoires in COVID-19. TCRdb's table, derived via immunoSEQ multiplex PCR, lists solely in-frame clones and lacks some. The data show under 200,000 clones, about four fifths seen once. Sample: peripheral blood. The receptors shown here come from a human donor with acute or convalescent COVID-19. The donor label of this sample is uncertain.

The rearrangement links TRBV12-3 or TRBV12-4 to TRBJ2-7; D gene ambiguous. The CDR3 covers 12 residues. Trimming stripped 11 bases from V and 0 bases from J, with 11 bases between. The CDR3 loop reads CASRSASYEQYF. CDR3 DNA: TGTGCCTCTCGCAGCGCCTCCTACGAGCAGTACTTC.

In this sample, this clone turned up a few times. This sequence joins TRBV9 and TRBJ2-6, with 8 bases matching TRBD1. Germline CDR1 is SGDLS and CDR2 is YYNGEE. The trim removed 5 bases at V and 2 bases at J, leaving 9 bases unmatched. This CDR3 has 17 residues. The CDR3 region is CASSSGQGNAGANVLTF. The DNA for the CDR3 is TGTGCCAGCAGTTCCGGACAGGGCAACGCTGGGGCCAACGTCCTGACTTTC.

The chain carries TRBV3-1 (or the pseudogene TRBV3-2) and TRBJ1-2; D is unresolved. Trimming removed 1 base at V and 7 bases at J, with 16 bases between. Germline V gives CDR1 LGHDT, CDR2 YNNKEL (reference sequence). The CDR3 consists of 15 residues. The CDR3 spells CASSQGRQDSGGYTF. The CDR3 nucleotides are TGTGCCAGCAGCCAAGGAAGGCAGGACTCAGGTGGCTACACCTTC.

The sample holds a few counts of this clone. The CDR3 loop is CASRRDSWETQYF. DNA of the CDR3: TGTGCCAGCAGGCGGGACAGCTGGGAGACCCAGTACTTC. The chain has TRBV2 and TRBJ2-5; maybe TRBD1 (7 bases). Germline V gene lookup returns CDR1 SNHLY and CDR2 FYNNEI. Trimming stripped 6 bases from V and 5 bases from J, with 13 bases between. The length of the CDR3 is 13 residues.

The chain carries TRBV9 and TRBJ2-7; TRBD2 might be the D (6 bases). Germline V lookup: CDR1 SGDLS, CDR2 YYNGEE. Trimming pared 0 bases from V and 4 bases from J, leaving 14 bases between. The CDR3 is made up of 15 amino acids. For the CDR3, the DNA is TGTGCCAGCAGCGTAGGCGGCGGGGTTGGATACGAGCAGTACTTC. This translates into CASSVGGGVGYEQYF.

The V call is TRBV30, the J call TRBJ1-1; TRBD1 aligns across 10 bases. After removal of 3 bases from V and 5 bases from J, the junction contained 3 bases not matched to a gene. Germline CDR1 reads GTSNPN; CDR2 reads SVGIG (reference sequence). The CDR3 extends over 13 amino acids. Here the CDR3 DNA reads TGTGCCTGGAGCGACAGGGGGCAAACTGAAGCTTTCTTT. Translated: CAWSDRGQTEAFF. Filled out from reference TRBV30 and TRBJ1-1, the complete variable domain reads SQTIHQWPATLVQPVGSPLSLECTVEGTSNPNLYWYRQAAGRGLQLLFYSVGIGQISSEVPQNLSASRPQDRQFILSSKKLLLSDSGFYLCAWSDRGQTEAFFGQGTRLTVV.

This chain links TRBV19 with TRBJ1-1, with TRBD1 matching over 8 bases. The CDR3 is 14 residues long. Germline V gene data show CDR1 as LNHDA and CDR2 as SQIVND (reference sequence). J lost 4 bases, V lost 10 bases, and 11 bases had no gene match. As DNA, the CDR3 is TGTGCCACCACCATCACAGGGGGGCGCACTGAAGCTTTCTTT. Translated: CATTITGGRTEAFF. Supplemented by reference TRBV19 and TRBJ1-1, the full variable domain reads DGGITQSPKYLFRKEGQNVTLSCEQNLNHDAMYWYRQDPGQGLRLIYYSQIVNDFQKGDIAEGYSVSREKKESFPLTVTSAQKNPTAFYLCATTITGGRTEAFFGQGTRLTVV.

This clone was detected only once. This chain uses TRBV7-3 with TRBJ2-1; 7 bases are shared with TRBD2. The CDR3 totals 15 residues. From germline, CDR1 is SGHTA and CDR2 FQGTGA. The J segment lost 7 bases and the V segment lost 3 bases, leaving 9 bases of the junction unmatched. This CDR3 reads CASSLAAGVGNEQFF. In DNA, the CDR3 is TGTGCCAGCAGCTTGGCGGCGGGAGTAGGGAATGAGCAGTTCTTC.

This chain joins TRBV6-5 and TRBJ1-4; 10 bases agree with TRBD1. The germline V gene encodes CDR1 MNHEY and CDR2 SVGAGI. With 11 bases clipped from V and 7 bases from J, the junction kept 7 bases outside the gene matches. The CDR3 loop spans 13 amino acids. In nucleotides, the CDR3 is TGTGCCGGGCGACAGGGGGCGAGTGAAAAACTGTTTTTT. Protein: CAGRQGASEKLFF.

This sequence joins TRBV3-1 (or the pseudogene TRBV3-2) and TRBJ1-2; 7 nucleotides agree with TRBD1. Trimming cost V 1 base and J 8 bases; bases outside gene matches: 10. The CDR3 extends over 15 amino acids. Germline V gives CDR1 LGHDT, CDR2 YNNKEL (reference sequence). The CDR3 spells CASSQAGRGMEGYTF. The CDR3 nucleotides are TGTGCCAGCAGCCAAGCTGGCAGGGGGATGGAGGGCTACACCTTC.

The chain employs TRBV7-8 and TRBJ2-1; TRBD2 aligns across 7 bases. The CDR3 has 15 amino acids. Germline V gene data show CDR1 as SGHVS and CDR2 as FQNEAQ. J lost 6 bases, V lost 1 base, and 6 bases had no gene match. DNA for the CDR3: TGTGCCAGCAGCTTAGGGGCGGGAGAGGTCAATGAGCAGTTCTTC. Translating it yields CASSLGAGEVNEQFF.

The chain combines TRBV30 with TRBJ2-1; TRBD1 aligns across 7 bases. V dropped 2 bases and J dropped 3; count of bases not matched to a gene: 7. Germline V gene sequence: CDR1 GTSNPN, CDR2 SVGIG (reference sequence). The CDR3 has 15 amino acids. In DNA, the CDR3 is TGTGCCTGGAGTCTCGGGACAGCCTACTACAATGAGCAGTTCTTC. Translation gives CAWSLGTAYYNEQFF.

The chain couples TRBV28 to TRBJ2-3; D ambiguous. The CDR3 runs 11 residues. V lost 5 bases, J lost 7 bases, and 7 bases lay in between. Germline V CDR1 and CDR2: MDHEN, SYDVKM. DNA of the CDR3: TGTGCCAGCAGTCCACTCTATACGCAGTATTTT. Protein product: CASSPLYTQYF.

The chain recombines TRBV6-5 with TRBJ1-1; TRBD1 matches 11 bases. V lost 6 bases and J lost 3; bases outside the gene matches: 6. This CDR3 is built from 15 residues. Germline V CDR1 and CDR2: MNHEY, SVGAGI. CDR3: CASRNPGQGDTEAFF. The CDR3 DNA follows: TGTGCCAGCAGAAATCCGGGACAGGGGGACACTGAAGCTTTCTTT.

The CDR3 is CASRSQLGELFF. CDR3 DNA: TGTGCCAGTAGAAGTCAACTCGGGGAGCTGTTTTTT. The V and J genes are TRBV19 and TRBJ2-2, with no clear D. The germline V gene has CDR1 LNHDA and CDR2 SQIVND (reference sequence). Trimming stripped 6 bases from V and 7 bases from J, with 9 bases between. The CDR3 loop spans 12 amino acids.

This clone was seen more than once but under ten times. This sequence joins TRBV18 and TRBJ2-5; 9 bases agree with TRBD1. The CDR3 spans 16 residues. Germline values: CDR1 KGHSH, CDR2 LQKENI. With V trimmed by 1 base and J by 2 bases, 5 bases remained unmatched. The CDR3 loop reads CASSPRDRDLQETQYF. CDR3 nucleotide sequence: TGTGCCAGCTCACCACGGGACAGGGACCTTCAAGAGACCCAGTACTTC.

This clone was detected a few times. This chain links TRBV19 with TRBJ1-3, with TRBD1 matching over 7 bases. Unmatched junction bases numbered 1, after V lost 5 bases and J lost 0 bases. There are 14 residues in the CDR3. Germline CDR1 is LNHDA and CDR2 is SQIVND (reference sequence). CDR3 sequence reads: CASSPGGSGNTIYF. CDR3 nucleotide sequence: TGTGCCAGTAGTCCAGGGGGCTCTGGAAACACCATATATTTT.

The chain combines TRBV18 with TRBJ2-7, with D hard to call. From germline, CDR1 is KGHSH and CDR2 LQKENI. The CDR3 runs to 12 residues. V gave up 3 bases and J gave up 2 bases, with 5 bases separating them. CDR3 sequence: CASSPPPYEQYF. As DNA, the CDR3 is TGTGCCAGCTCACCCCCTCCCTACGAGCAGTACTTC.

This chain joins TRBV6-5 and TRBJ1-3, with D possibly matching TRBD1 (5 bases). V was cut by 4 bases and J by 0 bases, with 10 bases left in between. The germline gives CDR1 MNHEY, CDR2 SVGAGI. The CDR3 is made up of 15 amino acids. CDR3 DNA sequence: TGTGCCAGCAGTTCAGGACACACCTCTGGAAACACCATATATTTT. It translates to CASSSGHTSGNTIYF.

This clone appeared once. CDR3 loop: CASSPTGLQETQYF. The CDR3 nucleotides read TGTGCCAGCAGCCCGACAGGGCTCCAAGAGACCCAGTACTTC. The chain combines TRBV2 with TRBJ2-5, with TRBD1 matching 7 bases. Germline CDR1 SNHLY, CDR2 FYNNEI. The V segment lost 6 bases and the J segment 1 base; nucleotides outside the gene matches: 5. CDR3 length equals 14 residues.

The chain is built from TRBV5-1 and TRBJ2-5; TRBD1 matches at 9 bases. V shed 0 bases, J shed 0 bases, and the junction held 0 bases outside the gene matches. This CDR3 spans 15 amino acids. Germline CDR1 SGHRS, CDR2 YFSETQ. CDR3 in amino acids: CASSLGQGDQETQYF. Here the CDR3 DNA reads TGCGCCAGCAGCTTGGGACAGGGGGACCAAGAGACCCAGTACTTC.

The chain combines TRBV6-6 with TRBJ1-2; 7 bases agree with TRBD1. This CDR3 comprises 14 residues. Losses at the gene ends were 5 bases for V and 4 bases for J; bases not matched to a gene: 7. In germline, CDR1 is MNHNY, CDR2 SVGAGI (reference sequence). The CDR3 is CASSRTGTAYGYTF. As DNA, the CDR3 is TGTGCCAGCAGTCGGACCGGGACAGCCTATGGCTACACCTTC.

This chain uses TRBV10-2 with TRBJ2-2, with a possible D match to TRBD2 (5 bases). V was cut by 0 bases and J by 5 bases, with 7 bases left in between. Germline V lookup: CDR1 WSHSY, CDR2 SAAADI. The CDR3 consists of 14 residues. The CDR3 nucleotides are TGCGCCAGCAGTGAGTCCCGCGGGACCGGGGAGCTGTTTTTT. It specifies CASSESRGTGELFF.

V usage is TRBV29-1 and J usage is TRBJ2-7; 11 bases match TRBD2. The V gene's germline CDR1 is SQVTM and CDR2 ANQGSEA. Trimming cost V 6 bases and J 5 bases; bases outside gene matches: 3. This CDR3 contains 12 residues. CDR3 in amino acids: CSVETSGNEQYF. The CDR3 region has the DNA TGCAGCGTGGAGACTAGCGGGAACGAGCAGTACTTC.

The V call is TRBV5-6, the J call TRBJ2-5; 8 positions match TRBD1. The J segment lost 6 bases and the V segment lost 2 bases, leaving 9 bases of the junction unmatched. The CDR3 is 15 amino acids. Germline CDR1 SGHDT, CDR2 YYEEEE. Written as DNA, the CDR3 is TGTGCCAGCAGCTTAGCAGGACAGGGCACGAAGACCCAGTACTTC. It specifies CASSLAGQGTKTQYF.

This chain uses TRBV6-6 with TRBJ1-1, with D perhaps matching TRBD1 (5 bases). This CDR3 spans 15 amino acids. Looked up from germline, CDR1 is MNHNY and CDR2 is SVGAGI (reference sequence). V dropped 0 bases and J dropped 3 bases, with 11 bases sitting between them. The CDR3 nucleotides are TGTGCCAGCAGTTACTCGGGGGAGGCGGACACTGAAGCTTTCTTT. Protein sequence: CASSYSGEADTEAFF.

The CDR3 loop reads CASNRPAGGDGYTF. The CDR3 bases are TGTGCCAGCAACAGGCCCGCCGGTGGAGATGGCTACACCTTC. The J gene is TRBJ1-2, the V gene TRBV6-6; possible D gene TRBD1, 5 bases. V gave up 7 bases and J gave up 6 bases, with 18 bases separating them. Germline values: CDR1 MNHNY, CDR2 SVGAGI (reference sequence). CDR3 length equals 14 residues.

The chain recombines TRBV4-1 with TRBJ1-5; a weak D match, TRBD1 (5 bases). The CDR3 loop spans 18 amino acids. Germline V gives CDR1 MGHRA, CDR2 YSYEKL. V gave up 0 bases and J gave up 3 bases, with 18 bases separating them. The CDR3 DNA sequence: TGCGCCAGCAGCCAAGATTTCGGGGGGGGTATTTTCAATCAGCCCCAGCATTTT. This translates into CASSQDFGGGIFNQPQHF.

CDR3 loop: CASSEALRGSQYF. CDR3 DNA: TGTGCCAGCAGTGAAGCGCTTCGGGGTAGCCAGTACTTC. This rearrangement joins TRBV6-1 to TRBJ2-5; maybe TRBD2 (5 bases). CDR1 and CDR2 (germline): MNHNS, SASEGT. The CDR3 loop spans 13 amino acids. V lost 0 bases, J lost 10 bases, and 12 bases lay in between.

The chain is built from TRBV5-4 and TRBJ1-2; D may be TRBD1 (5 bases). The CDR3 is 15 residues long. Per the germline V gene, CDR1 is SGHNT and CDR2 is YYREEE (reference sequence). Trimming removed 0 bases from V and 2 bases from J, with 11 bases in between. In nucleotides, the CDR3 is TGTGCCAGCAGCTTGGCCGGGGGGAACAACTATGGCTACACCTTC. This gives the protein CASSLAGGNNYGYTF.